This T cell receptor beta chain appears in the sequencing data of a study of blood T cell repertoires in COVID-19. Method: immunoSEQ multiplex PCR; TCRdb's copy keeps in-frame clones and lacks some. The table has under 150,000 clones, over 75% seen once. The germline V gene has CDR1 LGHNT and CDR2 FRNRAP. This CDR3 is built from 16 residues. The V gene end was trimmed by 0 bases and the J gene end by 6 bases; junction bases not matched to a gene: 2. The receptor was isolated from a middle-aged man with active or convalescent COVID-19. V and J are TRBV12-5 and TRBJ2-1, with 13 bases that match TRBD2. The sequencing sample was made of peripheral blood. CDR3 coding DNA: TGTGCTAGTGGTTTGGTGGGACTAGCGGGGACCAATGAGCAGTTCTTC. Encoded protein: CASGLVGLAGTNEQFF. Based on the CDR3 plus reference TRBV12-5 and TRBJ2-1, the full variable domain is DARVTQTPRHKVTEMGQEVTMRCQPILGHNTVFWYRQTMMQGLELLAYFRNRAPLDDSGMPKDRFSAEMPDATLATLKIQPSEPRDSAVYFCASGLVGLAGTNEQFFGPGTRLTVL.